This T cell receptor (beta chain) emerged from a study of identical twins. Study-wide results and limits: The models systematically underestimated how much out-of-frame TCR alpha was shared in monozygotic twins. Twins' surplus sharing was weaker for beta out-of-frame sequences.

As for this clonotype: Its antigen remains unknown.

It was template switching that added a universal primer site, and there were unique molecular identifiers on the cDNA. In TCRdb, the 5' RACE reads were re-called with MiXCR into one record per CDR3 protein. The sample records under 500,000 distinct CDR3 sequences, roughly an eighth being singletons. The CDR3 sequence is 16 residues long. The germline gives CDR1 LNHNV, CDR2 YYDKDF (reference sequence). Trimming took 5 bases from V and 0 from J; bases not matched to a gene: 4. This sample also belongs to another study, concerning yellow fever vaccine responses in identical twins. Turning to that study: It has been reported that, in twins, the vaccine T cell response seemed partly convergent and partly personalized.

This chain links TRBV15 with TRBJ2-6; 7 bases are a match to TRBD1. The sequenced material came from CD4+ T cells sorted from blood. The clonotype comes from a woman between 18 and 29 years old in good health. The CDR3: CATSQGQSSGANVLTF. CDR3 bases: TGTGCCACCAGCCAGGGACAGTCCTCTGGGGCCAACGTCCTGACTTTC.